Sequencing of this T cell receptor (beta chain) was carried out in a study of CD4+ T cells in melanoma. The CDR3 spans 14 residues. With 4 bases removed from V and 5 bases from J, the gap between germline ends came to 17 bases. Germline V gene sequence: CDR1 SQVTM, CDR2 ANQGSEA. Profiled with immunoSEQ multiplex PCR; TCRdb holds only in-frame clones, not every one. The table lists a few thousand clones, more than 50% of them singletons. Sequencing input: cells from a culture (not recorded whether cultured in vitro). This rearrangement joins TRBV29-1 to TRBJ2-5; possible D gene TRBD1, 5 bases. The sequence was obtained from a human donor with melanoma. This CDR3 reads CSVVKELSGETQYF. For the CDR3, the DNA is TGCAGCGTTGTTAAAGAACTCTCAGGGGAGACCCAGTACTTC. The full variable domain, completed using reference TRBV29-1 and TRBJ2-5, is SAVISQKPSRDICQRGTSLTIQCQVDSQVTMMFWYRQQPGQSLTLIATANQGSEATYESGFVIDKFPISRPNLTFSTLTVSNMSPEDSSIYLCSVVKELSGETQYFGPGTRLLVL.